This is a list of T cell receptor beta chains from one sample in a study of shared T cell receptors in the human thymus. Generated by immunoSEQ multiplex PCR, the TCRdb table keeps only in-frame clones and is missing some. This sample carries roughly 660,000 clones, 85% to 90% of them seen once, and the ten largest clones take approximately 0.01%. Another study also made use of these data, one on human thymus T cells.

The sample was thymocytes. The receptors originated from a boy less than two years old with a congenital heart defect. Both conserved end residues are part of each CDR3.

v_call	j_call	cdr3_aa
TRBV7-6	TRBJ1-2	CASSLAWEIRTENGYTF
TRBV19	TRBJ2-5	CASSTSRGTGERETQYF
TRBV29-1	TRBJ2-1	CSVENRLRQGVIYEQFF
TRBV15	TRBJ1-2	CATSRDSPGQANKDYGYTF
TRBV27	TRBJ2-2	CASSLVHRAVDTGELFF
TRBV19	TRBJ2-7	CASSPPQGEGYEQYF
TRBV28	TRBJ2-5	CASRRARTGMVETQYF
TRBV28	TRBJ1-5	CASSFAGGSYSNQPQHF
TRBV7-3	TRBJ2-1	CASSSTPTSGLNEQFF
TRBV2	TRBJ2-7	CASRRRWGGSSYEQYF
TRBV11-2	TRBJ2-1	CASSLDGSGRGYNEQFF
TRBV4-1	TRBJ2-7	CASSQEQRELEQYF
TRBV4-1	TRBJ2-7	CASSQDRGYEQYF
TRBV15	TRBJ1-2	CATTNNNYGYTF
TRBV25-1	TRBJ1-1	CASSDARGVEHEAFF
TRBV6-6	TRBJ2-7	CATKRGGTSGYEQYF
TRBV6-1	TRBJ2-2	CASSEWVLGLAGGNTGELFF
TRBV5-4	TRBJ2-7	CASSPTSGPPYEQYF
TRBV28	TRBJ2-7	CASSSAGGSPYEQYF
TRBV5-6	TRBJ2-7	CASKPGQGTYEQYF
TRBV5-4	TRBJ2-1	CASRDLSGTIYNEQFF
TRBV28	TRBJ1-2	CASSPGTGEGYTF
TRBV6-4	TRBJ2-1	CASSQQRDSYNEQFF
TRBV9	TRBJ2-5	CASSVAGRGGETQYF
TRBV18	TRBJ2-3	CASSPPGQASTDTQYF
TRBV29-1	TRBJ1-2	CSVEEPGLNYGYTF
TRBV6-6	TRBJ2-7	CASSGGGCSSYEQYF
TRBV4-3	TRBJ2-2	CASSPGTGKSDTGELFF
TRBV18	TRBJ1-1	CASSPWQGVAFF